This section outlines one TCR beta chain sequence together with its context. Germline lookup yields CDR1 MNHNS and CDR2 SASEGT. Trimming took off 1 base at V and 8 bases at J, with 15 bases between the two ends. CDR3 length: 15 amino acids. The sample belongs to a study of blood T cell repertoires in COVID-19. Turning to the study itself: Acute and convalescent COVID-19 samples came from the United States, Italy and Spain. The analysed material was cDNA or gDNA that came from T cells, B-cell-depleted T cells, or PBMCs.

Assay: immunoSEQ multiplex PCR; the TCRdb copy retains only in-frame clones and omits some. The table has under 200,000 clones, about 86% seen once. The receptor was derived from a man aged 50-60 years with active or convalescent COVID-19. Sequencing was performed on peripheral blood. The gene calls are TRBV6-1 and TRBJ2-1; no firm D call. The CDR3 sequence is CASSEVLVGVYEQFF. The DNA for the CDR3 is TGTGCCAGCAGTGAAGTCTTAGTAGGAGTGTATGAGCAGTTCTTC.